Shown below are 15 T cell receptor beta chains from a single sample sequenced in a study of blood T cells in healthy people across ages. Primed by a sample-barcoded 5' primer and a J-beta primer mix, a second PCR proceeded for about 7 to 11 cycles. TCRdb independently ran MiXCR on the 5' RACE reads; one entry per CDR3 protein. The sample contains over 1,300,000 distinct CDR3 sequences, 55% to 75% of which appear only once. Source material: blood. The receptors were gathered from a man aged 18 to 29 in good health.

The chain employs TRBV4-1 and TRBJ2-1; 7 nucleotides match TRBD1. Germline CDR1 MGHRA, CDR2 YSYEKL. This CDR3 has 14 residues. Losses at the gene ends were 4 bases for V and 4 bases for J; bases not matched to a gene: 4. The CDR3 here is CASSPDRTYNEQFF. CDR3 DNA: TGCGCCAGCAGCCCGGACAGGACTTACAATGAGCAGTTCTTC.

J is TRBJ2-5 and V is TRBV29-1; no firm D call. V was clipped by 4 bases and J by 3 bases, with 9 bases between them. The CDR3 contains 12 residues. CDR1 and CDR2 (germline): SQVTM, ANQGSEA. The CDR3 region is CSVATTEETQYF. CDR3 DNA: TGCAGCGTTGCTACAACGGAAGAGACCCAGTACTTC.

This clonotype occurred many times. The chain uses TRBV9 and TRBJ2-7; D possibly corresponds to TRBD2 (5 bases). Trimming took 4 bases from V and 4 from J, leaving 15 bases between them. CDR1 SGDLS and CDR2 YYNGEE come from the germline V gene. The CDR3 totals 14 residues. CDR3 sequence reads: CASSPRTGLYEQYF. The CDR3 region has the DNA TGTGCCAGCAGCCCCCGGACTGGTTTATACGAGCAGTACTTC.

This sequence joins TRBV6-5 and TRBJ1-6; 7 bases align to TRBD1. Losses at the gene ends were 6 bases for V and 4 bases for J; bases not matched to a gene: 9. The CDR3 spans 16 residues. The germline gives CDR1 MNHEY, CDR2 SVGAGI. Here the CDR3 reads CASSPGQLRYNSPLHF. The CDR3 nucleotides are TGTGCCAGCAGCCCGGGACAGTTACGGTATAATTCACCCCTCCACTTT.

This rearrangement joins TRBV4-1 to TRBJ1-1, with 7 bases aligning to TRBD1. CDR1 is MGHRA and CDR2 is YSYEKL in the germline V gene. J was trimmed by 1 base and V by 8 bases; bases with no gene match: 16. The CDR3 is made up of 17 amino acids. Here the CDR3 DNA reads TGCGCCAGCCGCCTACAACCTCCACAGGGGAGGAACACTGAAGCTTTCTTT. Amino acids: CASRLQPPQGRNTEAFF.

The V gene is TRBV20-1, the J gene TRBJ2-1; 16 bases align to TRBD2. This CDR3 contains 15 residues. The germline gives CDR1 DFQATT, CDR2 SNEGSKA (reference sequence). Trimming took 5 bases from V and 6 from J; bases not matched to a gene: 4. CDR3 coding DNA: TGCAGTGCTCTGGGACTAGCGGGGGGGCTCAATGAGCAGTTCTTC. Amino acids: CSALGLAGGLNEQFF.

This clonotype was seen only a few times. The chain carries TRBV4-1 and TRBJ2-7; D might be TRBD1 or TRBD2, each matching 6 bases. CDR1 and CDR2 (germline): MGHRA, YSYEKL. The V and J ends lost 0 bases and 2 bases respectively, with 11 bases between them. The CDR3 spans 15 residues. CDR3 DNA: TGCGCCAGCAGCCAAGATAGGGGGGCCCCCTACGAGCAGTACTTC. As protein: CASSQDRGAPYEQYF.

The chain has TRBV20-1 and TRBJ2-7; TRBD2 is a possible D gene (6 bases). Germline V gives CDR1 DFQATT, CDR2 SNEGSKA (reference sequence). V was cut by 1 base and J by 1 base, with 8 bases left in between. The CDR3 extends over 13 amino acids. The CDR3 nucleotides read TGCAGTGCTAGAGGGGACTTTTCCTACGAGCAGTACTTC. It codes for CSARGDFSYEQYF.

The chain employs TRBV9 and TRBJ1-1, with D possibly matching TRBD1 (5 bases). The CDR3 consists of 16 residues. Per germline, CDR1 SGDLS and CDR2 YYNGEE. V shed 2 bases and J shed 7 bases, with 21 bases lying between them. The CDR3 region has the DNA TGTGCCAGCAGCGTTGCAACGACAGCACAAACCTATGAAGCTTTCTTT. Encoded protein: CASSVATTAQTYEAFF.

The genes are TRBV7-8 and TRBJ2-7; maybe TRBD2 (7 bases). V was cut by 2 bases and J by 12 bases, with 14 bases left in between. This CDR3 comprises 12 residues. The germline V gene encodes CDR1 SGHVS and CDR2 FQNEAQ. CDR3 residues: CASSLYGGGVYF. The DNA for the CDR3 is TGTGCCAGCAGCTTATATGGGGGGGGCGTGTACTTC.

The chain carries TRBV24-1 and TRBJ2-1; TRBD1 aligns across 7 bases. Trimming cost V 3 bases and J 6 bases; bases outside gene matches: 4. The CDR3 is made up of 14 amino acids. CDR1 is KGHDR and CDR2 is SFDVKD in the germline V gene. The CDR3, as DNA: TGTGCCACCAGTGATCCGAACAGGGGCAATGAGCAGTTCTTC. Its translation is CATSDPNRGNEQFF.

This clonotype was seen more than once but under ten times. This rearrangement joins TRBV29-1 to TRBJ1-2, with D unclear. The CDR3 is 13 amino acids. Germline lookup yields CDR1 SQVTM and CDR2 ANQGSEA. The ends were cut back, 7 bases at V and 6 bases at J, with 18 bases in the middle. CDR3: CSGTVAGFDGYTF. CDR3 sequence (DNA): TGCAGCGGGACGGTCGCGGGGTTCGATGGCTACACCTTC.

The genes are TRBV10-3 and TRBJ1-2; 10 nucleotides align to TRBD1. Germline loops: CDR1 ENHRY, CDR2 SYGVKD. The CDR3 extends over 21 amino acids. J was trimmed by 4 bases and V by 0 bases; bases with no gene match: 20. The CDR3 sequence: CAISESRVGDRGSEGFYGYTF. The DNA for the CDR3 is TGTGCCATCAGTGAGTCGAGAGTCGGGGACAGGGGATCGGAGGGTTTCTATGGCTACACCTTC.

This rearrangement joins TRBV29-1 to TRBJ2-7, with TRBD1 matching over 7 bases. CDR3 size: 16 residues. J was trimmed by 2 bases and V by 7 bases; bases with no gene match: 17. CDR1 is SQVTM, CDR2 ANQGSEA, per germline. The CDR3 DNA reads TGCAGCGCTTTAGGATTAGGTCGGGACAGAACCTACGAGCAGTACTTC. This gives the protein CSALGLGRDRTYEQYF.

The chain uses TRBV29-1 and TRBJ2-5, with D unresolved. Trimming pared 7 bases from V and 3 bases from J, leaving 12 bases between. The CDR3 contains 12 residues. Looked up from germline, CDR1 is SQVTM and CDR2 is ANQGSEA. CDR3 in DNA: TGCAGCGCCAGAACTTCCAAAGAGACCCAGTACTTC. It yields the protein CSARTSKETQYF.